This entry describes one T cell receptor (beta chain). The data derive from a study of blood T cell repertoires in COVID-19. In the study overall: The origin of the acute and convalescent COVID-19 samples was the United States, Italy and Spain. Sample material is recorded as cDNA or gDNA derived from T cells, B-cell-depleted T cells, or PBMCs.

Original processing methods: Scientists estimated how many nucleated cells there were by amplifying reference gene primers. Clones were read by immunoSEQ multiplex PCR, and TCRdb kept only the in-frame ones, dropping some. The V and J calls and clone size are taken from that table; D and trimming were inferred from the DNA. The data show approximately 150,000 clones, approximately 87% seen once. The CDR3 is 13 residues long. Between the trimmed V and J ends, which lost 4 bases and 6 bases, there was a span of 9 bases. Germline V CDR1 and CDR2: LGHNA, YSLEER. Sequencing was performed on peripheral blood. This receptor was taken from a woman aged 70-85 years with acute or convalescent COVID-19. The rearrangement joins TRBV4-3 to TRBJ2-2; D unclear. The CDR3 spells CASSPNRAGELFF. For the CDR3, the DNA is TGCGCCAGCAGCCCCAACAGAGCCGGGGAGCTGTTTTTT.